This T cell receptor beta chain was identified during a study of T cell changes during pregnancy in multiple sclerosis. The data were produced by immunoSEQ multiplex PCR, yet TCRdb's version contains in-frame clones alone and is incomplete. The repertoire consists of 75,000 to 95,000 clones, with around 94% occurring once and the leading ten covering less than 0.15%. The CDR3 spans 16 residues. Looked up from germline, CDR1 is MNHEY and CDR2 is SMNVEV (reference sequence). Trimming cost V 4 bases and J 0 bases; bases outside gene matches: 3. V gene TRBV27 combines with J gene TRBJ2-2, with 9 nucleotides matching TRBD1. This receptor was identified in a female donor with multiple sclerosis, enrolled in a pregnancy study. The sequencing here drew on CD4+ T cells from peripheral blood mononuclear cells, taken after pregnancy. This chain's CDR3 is CASSSRTGANTGELFF. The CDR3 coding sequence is TGTGCCAGCAGTTCCCGGACAGGGGCGAACACCGGGGAGCTGTTTTTT.